This record concerns one T cell receptor (beta chain) sequence. It lacks a known antigen. No base qualities exist here, and no much larger clone lies one base off it. The treatment or condition tag for this specimen amounts to: oral pan-JAK inhibitor, 5-10 mg twice daily. Lesional scalp punch biopsies and peripheral blood were collected from alopecia areata patients. PBMCs were isolated by density centrifugation and stained for CD3, CD4 and CD8, and CD4+ and CD8+ T cells were sorted on a FACSAria. These data come from a study of CD8+ T cells in alopecia areata (dated 2018 in TCRdb). For context, the study as a whole: The treated patients took part in an open-label pilot trial in which moderate-to-severe alopecia areata was treated with oral tofacitinib at 5 to 10 mg twice daily. Clonality in the scalp was compared among normal scalp (n=4), patchy alopecia areata scalp (n=8), and alopecia totalis/universalis scalp (n=8). Tofacitinib-treated patients had biopsies at baseline and at 4 and 24 weeks of treatment, with a later scalp biopsy in several patients. Disease severity in treated patients was measured with the SALT score, which quantifies the percentage of affected scalp surface area. TCRbeta CDR3 regions were amplified by immunoSEQ multiplex PCR using 35 Vbeta forward and 13 Jbeta reverse primers. Patients stayed on tofacitinib for 6 to 18 months and then had 6 months of follow-up off drug so that delayed response and recurrence could be assessed. RNA came from the PAXgene miRNA kit for fixed scalp, the miRNeasy kit for PBMCs, and the RNeasy kit for mouse skin. Human TCRbeta sequencing covered scalp tissue and sorted CD4+ and CD8+ peripheral blood T cells from patchy and totalis/universalis alopecia areata patients and healthy controls. High-throughput TCRbeta sequencing was used to examine T cell clonal expansion in alopecia areata in both the C3H/HeJ mouse model and human patients. Results the study describes overall, beyond this receptor: Because the treated cohort was small and included a single nonresponder, larger studies are needed to assess links between baseline CD8+ expansion and response. Shared TCR sequences between patients were less evident than in mice, which may be partly attributable to HLA diversity in the patient population. With tofacitinib, both scalp clonality and the number of expanded CD8+ clones among the top 100 scalp clones went down significantly. Unlike mouse skin, which is dominated by gammadelta T cells, normal human skin has resident alphabeta T cells that are also sequenced, and this complicates analysis of the scalp TCR repertoire. Lesional scalp, especially in alopecia totalis/universalis, showed higher clonality and more expanded CD8+ clones than normal scalp, suggesting antigenic drive. During tofacitinib treatment, many expanded lesional clones stuck around in both scalp and blood, and this persistence may partly explain why relapse happens after treatment is stopped.

Trimming removed 1 base from V and 8 bases from J, leaving 11 bases between the germline ends. The CDR3 holds 13 amino acids from the cysteine to the phenylalanine. Just the 39-base CDR3 DNA is kept, in frame starting at base 1. From a lookup of the germline V gene (reference sequence), CDR1 and CDR2 are LNHNV and YYDKDF. The library came from the immunoSEQ multiplex PCR assay. For TCR sequencing, RNA was extracted from every sample and reverse transcribed into cDNA to serve as template. First-strand cDNA was synthesized with SuperScript III using a 2:1 mix of oligo-dT and random hexamers. A synthetic immune receptor repertoire was used to gauge amplification bias, and whatever bias remained was removed computationally. The paper's data handling went like this. After raw reads were preprocessed to remove errors, the CDR3 was defined following IMGT conventions as running from the conserved cysteine to phenylalanine. Clonality was computed by normalizing Shannon entropy by log2 of the number of productive unique TCRs and subtracting the result from 1. CD4 or CD8 identity of scalp clones was inferred by cross-referencing scalp TCRbeta sequences with sorted blood CD4 and CD8 repertoires. Sourced from immuneACCESS, this table was stored by TCRdb with only in-frame sequences that have V and J called. A share of the clones is absent; for the studies checked, an unresolved V gene accounts for under half, and the remainder has no known explanation. The DNA gave D and trimming, while V, J and clone size come from that table. Here the sample has 200,000 to 250,000 clones; approximately 47% occur a single time. Clones ranked in the top ten supply about 2.6% of the sample.

Here the sequenced sample was CD4+ T cells sorted from blood, taken between weeks 36 and 40, from a patient treated with tofacitinib. This clonotype was obtained from a human donor with alopecia areata. The chain uses TRBV15 and TRBJ1-2; the D gene is unclear. The DNA sequence is given as TGTGCCACCAGCAGAGCCGATATGGACGGCTACACCTTC. It translates as CATSRADMDGYTF.